One sample yielded the 4 T cell receptor beta chains listed below, sequenced in a study of tumor-infiltrating lymphocytes in primary liver carcinoma. Alongside blood RNA obtained from unsorted whole blood, germline DNA was also extracted. Total RNA amounting to 500 ng was the source from which TCR beta cDNA was made with a constant-region primer. Slightly modified ARM-PCR, run as three nested multiplex PCR rounds, produced the TCR beta libraries. Amplification in the first two PCR rounds was performed using TRBV1-TRBV30 forward primers and a C-beta reverse primer for around 11 cycles each. Each CDR3 protein gets one entry after TCRdb re-called the multiplex PCR reads with MiXCR. The data contain approximately 320,000 distinct CDR3 sequences, 58% of them seen just once; the ten biggest clones take up about a sixth. Input material: peripheral blood. These receptors came from a woman aged 30 to 39 with primary liver carcinoma and hepatitis B virus infection.

About this clonotype: Likely a read error: the CDR3 ends without its conserved phenylalanine or tryptophan. It is unclear where the CDR3 begins or ends on the DNA, so no DNA is shown, and the CDR3 is as TCRdb lists it. The chain employs TRBV6-6 and TRBJ2-7; the tabulated D call, TRBD2, remains unverified against the DNA. Germline lookup yields CDR1 MNHNY and CDR2 SVGAGI (reference sequence). From its first to its last residue, the CDR3 has 13 amino acids. CDR3 residues: CASRVAGGYEQYL.

Comment on this clonotype: At one end the junction does not follow the germline gene, possibly because of a read error. V is TRBV5-4 and J is TRBJ2-6; maybe TRBD1 (6 bases). The CDR3 is 19 residues long. CDR1 SGHNT and CDR2 YYREEE come from the germline V gene (reference sequence). The CDR3 DNA follows: TGTGCCAGCAGCTTGGGGACCCCAGGGGCGGGCTCTGGGGCCAACGTTCTGATTTTC. This encodes CASSLGTPGAGSGANVLIF.

The chain employs TRBV20-1 and TRBJ2-1; tentatively, D is TRBD2 (5 bases). Germline assignment: CDR1 DFQATT and CDR2 SNEGSKA (reference sequence). V lost 0 bases and J 10 bases, leaving 13 bases between the germline ends. The CDR3 has 13 residues. CDR3 sequence reads: CSARDPPWREQFF. CDR3 DNA sequence: TGCAGTGCTAGAGATCCCCCTTGGAGGGAGCAGTTCTTC.

Many counts were recorded for this clonotype. This rearrangement joins TRBV12-3 or TRBV12-4 to TRBJ2-7; 8 bases align to TRBD1. The length of the CDR3 is 15 residues. J lost 1 base, V lost 5 bases, and 7 bases had no gene match. The CDR3 DNA reads TGTGCCAGCAGTGCGGGACAGGTCGTATCCTACGAGCAGTACTTC. Its translation: CASSAGQVVSYEQYF.